The rows below give T cell receptor beta chains drawn from one sample of a study of OX40 agonist ivuxolimab in advanced cancers. Here immunoSEQ multiplex PCR was the method, and the copy in TCRdb shows in-frame clones only, minus some. The sample shows 40,000 or so clones, around 82% of them seen only once. Sequencing used CD4+ or CD8+ T cells sorted from blood, obtained in a trial of the OX40 agonist ivuxolimab. These receptors were obtained from an adult with an advanced solid tumor such as melanoma, head and neck, liver or kidney cancer. The CDR3 runs from the conserved cysteine through the conserved F or W. D genes are given only for firm matches. Clone size, where shown, is once, few, many, or a class for clones that have expanded.

d_call j_call v_call clone_size cdr3_aa cdr3_nt
TRBD1 TRBJ1-1 TRBV2 NA CASSGDRGVTNEAFF TGTGCCAGCAGTGGGGACAGGGGGGTGACTAATGAAGCTTTCTTT
NA TRBJ2-7 TRBV6-5 NA CASTYGGPGDEQYF TGTGCCAGCACCTACGGGGGCCCGGGGGACGAGCAGTACTTC
TRBD2 TRBJ2-3 TRBV28 NA CASTPTGLATSTDTQYF TGTGCCAGCACCCCCACGGGACTAGCGACTAGCACAGATACGCAGTATTTT
NA TRBJ1-6 TRBV5-4 NA CASSIQGYSPLHF TGTGCCAGCAGCATTCAGGGGTATTCACCCCTCCACTTT
NA TRBJ2-5 TRBV4-1 NA CASSQIGQLGGQETQYF TGCGCCAGCAGCCAAATAGGACAACTTGGTGGCCAAGAGACCCAGTACTTC
TRBD1 TRBJ1-1 TRBV2 few CASSRDRGWEAFF TGTGCCAGCAGCCGGGACAGGGGATGGGAAGCTTTCTTT
NA TRBJ2-2 TRBV7-3 NA CASSTGSGRSGELFF TGTGCCAGCAGTACAGGGTCGGGACGGTCCGGGGAGCTGTTTTTT
NA TRBJ1-2 TRBV18 NA CASFRDLGNYGYTF TGTGCCAGCTTCAGAGACCTCGGGAACTATGGCTACACCTTC
TRBD2 TRBJ2-3 TRBV28 NA CASSQRAGGLEYTQYF TGTGCCAGCAGTCAGCGGGCGGGAGGGCTAGAATATACGCAGTATTTT
TRBD2 TRBJ2-5 TRBV10-3 NA CAISEPLLAGAETQYF TGTGCCATCAGTGAACCCTTACTAGCGGGGGCTGAGACCCAGTACTTC
NA TRBJ1-5 TRBV30 NA CAWSVGQPQHF TGTGCCTGGAGTGTTGGGCAGCCCCAGCATTTT
NA TRBJ2-7 TRBV11-2 once CASSLFRGYEQYF TGTGCCAGCAGCTTGTTTAGAGGATACGAGCAGTACTTC
TRBD2 TRBJ2-3 TRBV4-2 NA CASRASGGGDTQYF TGTGCCAGCAGGGCTAGCGGGGGAGGAGATACGCAGTATTTT
NA TRBJ1-1 TRBV11-2 NA CASSLFATEAFF TGTGCCAGCAGCTTATTTGCAACTGAAGCTTTCTTT
NA TRBJ2-3 TRBV28 NA CASREGTDTQYF TGTGCCAGCAGGGAGGGGACAGATACGCAGTATTTT
NA TRBJ2-1 TRBV19 few CASSIGGLEQFF TGTGCCAGTAGTATCGGGGGACTGGAGCAGTTCTTC
NA TRBJ1-1 TRBV9 few CASSSTQGSTEAFF TGTGCCAGCAGCTCCACCCAGGGTAGTACTGAAGCTTTCTTT
TRBD2 TRBJ2-7 TRBV5-6 NA CASSLRIRASGFYEQYF TGTGCCAGCAGCTTGAGAATACGGGCTAGCGGGTTCTACGAGCAGTACTTC
TRBD1 TRBJ2-1 TRBV27 NA CASRERWGQAHNEQFF TGTGCCAGCAGGGAGAGGTGGGGACAGGCTCACAATGAGCAGTTCTTC
NA TRBJ2-1 TRBV7-4 NA CASSRGRDKQLYNEQFF TGTGCCAGCAGCCGAGGACGGGACAAACAATTATACAATGAGCAGTTCTTC
NA TRBJ1-2 TRBV6-5 NA CASSRGQNPNYGYTF TGTGCCAGCAGTCGTGGACAGAACCCTAACTATGGCTACACCTTC
TRBD1 TRBJ2-3 TRBV19 NA CASSILTGGGIDTQYF TGTGCCAGTAGTATCTTGACAGGGGGCGGGATAGATACGCAGTATTTT
TRBD2 TRBJ2-3 TRBV6-1 NA CASSLYGGGGDTQYF TGTGCCAGCAGTTTATACGGGGGGGGAGGAGATACGCAGTATTTT
TRBD1 TRBJ2-7 TRBV2 NA CASRGQGRREQYF TGTGCCAGCAGAGGACAGGGCCGACGAGAGCAGTACTTC
NA TRBJ1-5 TRBV2 NA CASSVGTEGQPQHF TGTGCCAGCAGTGTCGGCACGGAGGGTCAGCCCCAGCATTTT
NA TRBJ1-2 TRBV5-5 NA CASSFNPRAGYTF TGTGCCAGCAGCTTCAACCCCCGGGCTGGCTACACCTTC
NA TRBJ2-7 TRBV2 NA CASSPGVYEQYF TGTGCCAGCAGCCCAGGGGTTTACGAGCAGTACTTC
TRBD1 TRBJ2-1 TRBV5-1 once CASSSQGATYNEQFF TGCGCCAGCAGCTCACAGGGGGCAACCTACAATGAGCAGTTCTTC
NA TRBJ1-1 TRBV6-6 NA CASRTGETEAFF TGTGCCAGCAGGACCGGGGAAACTGAAGCTTTCTTT
TRBD2 TRBJ2-1 TRBV15 NA CATSVLAGGPSNEQFF TGTGCCACCAGCGTACTAGCGGGAGGGCCCAGCAATGAGCAGTTCTTC
NA TRBJ2-7 TRBV4-2 NA CASRGADPTYEQYF TGTGCCAGCCGGGGGGCGGATCCTACCTACGAGCAGTACTTC
NA TRBJ2-3 TRBV6-1 NA CASSELGGASTDTQYF TGTGCCAGCAGTGAACTCGGAGGGGCTAGCACAGATACGCAGTATTTT
NA TRBJ1-5 TRBV27 NA CASSLAPAYSTQHF TGTGCCAGCAGTCTAGCACCCGCGTATTCGACCCAGCATTTT
TRBD1 TRBJ1-1 TRBV18 once CASSLEGQGGYMNTEAFF TGTGCCAGCTCACTCGAAGGACAGGGTGGGTACATGAACACTGAAGCTTTCTTT
NA TRBJ2-7 TRBV7-3 NA CASSLIASQILSYEQYF TGTGCCAGCAGCTTAATCGCTTCGCAGATCCTCTCCTACGAGCAGTACTTC
TRBD1 TRBJ2-2 TRBV5-1 NA CASSHGTGLTGELFF TGCGCCAGCAGCCACGGGACAGGGTTGACCGGGGAGCTGTTTTTT
NA TRBJ2-1 TRBV5-1 NA CASSLRRNEQFF TGCGCCAGCAGCTTGAGGCGGAATGAGCAGTTCTTC
TRBD2 TRBJ2-3 TRBV6-5 NA CASSTSGNMNTQYF TGTGCCAGTTCGACTAGCGGGAACATGAATACGCAGTATTTT
TRBD2 TRBJ2-3 TRBV7-3 NA CASSLRGSGQLGTDTQYF TGTGCCAGCAGCTTAAGGGGTAGCGGGCAGCTAGGCACAGATACGCAGTATTTT
NA TRBJ2-3 TRBV28 NA CASSLLERQYF TGTGCCAGCAGTTTATTAGAGAGGCAGTATTTT
NA TRBJ1-1 TRBV6-6 once CASSSGYTEAFF TGTGCCAGCAGTTCAGGGTACACTGAAGCTTTCTTT
NA TRBJ1-6 TRBV5-1 NA CASSLLAQGYNSPLHF TGCGCCAGCAGCCTCCTTGCCCAGGGATATAATTCACCCCTCCACTTT
NA TRBJ2-7 TRBV28 once CASSPRGESSEEQYF TGTGCCAGCAGTCCCCGGGGAGAAAGTAGTGAGGAGCAGTACTTC
TRBD1 TRBJ1-2 TRBV6-1 NA CASSEGTGDGYTF TGTGCCAGCAGTGAAGGGACAGGGGACGGCTACACCTTC
NA TRBJ1-1 TRBV5-4 NA CASSPGTRQAFF TGTGCCAGCAGCCCCGGGACACGGCAAGCTTTCTTT
TRBD1 TRBJ1-5 TRBV18 NA CASSPNTGGHQPQHF TGTGCCAGCTCACCCAACACAGGGGGCCATCAGCCCCAGCATTTT